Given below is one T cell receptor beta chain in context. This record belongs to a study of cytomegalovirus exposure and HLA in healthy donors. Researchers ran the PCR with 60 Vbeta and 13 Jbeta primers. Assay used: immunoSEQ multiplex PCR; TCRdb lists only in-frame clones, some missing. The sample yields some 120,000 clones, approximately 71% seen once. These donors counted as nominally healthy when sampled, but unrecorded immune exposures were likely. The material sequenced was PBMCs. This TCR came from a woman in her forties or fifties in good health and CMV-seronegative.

In DNA, the CDR3 is TGTGCCAGCAGTCCCCGGACAGGCAGAACGGGGTATGGCTACACCTTC. As protein: CASSPRTGRTGYGYTF. This rearrangement joins TRBV28 to TRBJ1-2; 7 nucleotides line up with TRBD1. The CDR3 spans 16 residues. Unmatched junction bases numbered 14, after V lost 5 bases and J lost 5 bases. Germline values: CDR1 MDHEN, CDR2 SYDVKM.